These T cell receptor beta chains were read from a single sample in a study of blood T cell repertoires in COVID-19. The repertoire was sequenced with immunoSEQ multiplex PCR; TCRdb's copy has only in-frame clones and lacks some. The sample consists of about 52,000 clones, about four fifths of them appearing once. Material: peripheral blood. Receptor source: a woman at least 80 years old with COVID-19, enrolled during active disease. Both conserved end residues are part of each CDR3. D genes are given only for firm matches. Size is stated for part of the rows, as once, few or many counts, or as a class when the clone is expanded.

TRBD2	TRBV28	.	TRBJ2-1	TGTGCCAGCAGAAAAAGCGGGACTAGCGGTGTGTATGAGCAGTTCTTC	CASRKSGTSGVYEQFF
.	TRBV13	.	TRBJ2-1	TGTGCCAGCAGCTTAAAGGTCGGGAGTTCCTACAATGAGCAGTTCTTC	CASSLKVGSSYNEQFF
TRBD2	TRBV27	.	TRBJ2-1	TGTGCCAGCAGTTTAGGGCTAGCGGTAAATGAGCAGTTCTTC	CASSLGLAVNEQFF
TRBD1	TRBV5-1	few	TRBJ2-7	TGCGCCAGCAGCTTGGTTGGGACAGGGGGCCTCGGGGAGCAGTACTTC	CASSLVGTGGLGEQYF
.	TRBV15	once	TRBJ1-1	TGTGCCACCAGCAGCAATCCGGGTCTGGGTCTTGAAGCTTTCTTT	CATSSNPGLGLEAFF
TRBD2	TRBV7-2	.	TRBJ2-1	TGTGCCAGCAGCTTAGGTCCTAGCGGGAGTGGCACGGAGCAGTTCTTC	CASSLGPSGSGTEQFF
.	TRBV6-5	.	TRBJ1-2	TGTGCCAGCAGTTACTCTACACAGATGGGCTATGGCTACACCTTC	CASSYSTQMGYGYTF
TRBD1	TRBV7-8	once	TRBJ1-2	TGTGCCAGCAGCTTAGATTTAGGGACAGGGGGCGCGAGGGGCTACACCTTC	CASSLDLGTGGARGYTF
.	TRBV19	.	TRBJ1-5	TGTGCCAGTAGTATTGGTCAGGGAGGAAATCAGCCCCAGCATTTT	CASSIGQGGNQPQHF
.	TRBV29-1	.	TRBJ1-1	TGCAGCGCGTCTATCACTGAAGCTTTCTTT	CSASITEAFF
TRBD2	TRBV7-9	few	TRBJ2-5	TGTGCCAGCAGCTTAGGGTGGCTAGCGGGAGTGGAGACCCAGTACTTC	CASSLGWLAGVETQYF
TRBD1	TRBV2	.	TRBJ2-5	TGTGCCAGCAGATGGACAGGGAGGGAGACCCAGTACTTC	CASRWTGRETQYF
TRBD2	TRBV29-1	.	TRBJ2-1	TGCAGCTTACGGACTAGCGGGAGGAATGAGCAGTTCTTC	CSLRTSGRNEQFF
.	TRBV11-2	.	TRBJ1-2	TGTGCCAGCAGCTTAGATCGATATACTTTGAGCTTC	CASSLDRYTLSF
TRBD2	TRBV7-3	.	TRBJ2-7	TGTGCCAGCAGCTTAGGGCCTAGCGGCCCCTACGAGCAGTACTTC	CASSLGPSGPYEQYF
.	TRBV5-1	.	TRBJ2-3	TGCGCCAGCAGCGTACCCTCCGGGACAACTGGAACAGATACGCAGTATTTT	CASSVPSGTTGTDTQYF
.	TRBV10-3	.	TRBJ2-3	TGTGCCATCAGTAGGGAAGCGGGTAGCACAGATACGCAGTATTTT	CAISREAGSTDTQYF
TRBD2	TRBV19	.	TRBJ2-1	TGTGCCAGTAGTATTTCCATTTTAGCGGGACAGCAGTTCTTC	CASSISILAGQQFF
TRBD1	TRBV10-3	.	TRBJ2-1	TGTGCCATCAGTCCGGACAGGAACTCCTACAATGAGCAGTTCTTC	CAISPDRNSYNEQFF
.	TRBV4-1	.	TRBJ1-1	TGCGCCAGCAGCCAAGATCCTGGCAAGAACACTGAAGCTTTCTTT	CASSQDPGKNTEAFF
TRBD1	TRBV7-9	.	TRBJ2-3	TGTGCCAGCAGTAGACAGGGGGTTGGCACAGATACGCAGTATTTT	CASSRQGVGTDTQYF
.	TRBV10-3	.	TRBJ2-3	TGTGCCATCAGTACACCGGGAGATACGCAGTATTTT	CAISTPGDTQYF
.	TRBV6-6	.	TRBJ2-7	TGTGCCAGCAAACCCGGGTCCTACGAGCAGTACTTC	CASKPGSYEQYF
TRBD1	TRBV6-1	.	TRBJ2-3	TGTGCCAGCAGTGAACAGTCCAGGGGGACGAGCACAGATACGCAGTATTTT	CASSEQSRGTSTDTQYF
TRBD1	TRBV7-9	.	TRBJ2-2	TGTGCCAGCACCCTAGGGGACAGGGATACCGGGGAGCTGTTTTTT	CASTLGDRDTGELFF
TRBD1	TRBV5-1	.	TRBJ2-7	TGCGCCAGCAGCCGACAGGGAACTGACTACGAGCAGTACTTC	CASSRQGTDYEQYF
TRBD1	TRBV7-2	.	TRBJ2-2	TGTGCCAGCAGCTTAGATGTGGCGACAGGGAATACCGGGGAGCTGTTTTTT	CASSLDVATGNTGELFF
TRBD1	TRBV11-2	once	TRBJ2-2	TGTGCCAGCAGCCGGACCGGGACAGTTAACACCGGGGAGCTGTTTTTT	CASSRTGTVNTGELFF
TRBD2	TRBV6-5	.	TRBJ2-7	TGTGCCGGAAGACTAGCGGGAACCTACGAGCAGTACTTC	CAGRLAGTYEQYF
TRBD1	TRBV5-1	.	TRBJ1-3	TGCGCCAGCAGCTGGGCCTCGACAGGGTCTGGAAACACCATATATTTT	CASSWASTGSGNTIYF
TRBD1	TRBV10-3	.	TRBJ1-2	TGTGCCATCAGTGAGTCGACCGGGGGACAGTCTGGCTACACCTTC	CAISESTGGQSGYTF
TRBD1	TRBV5-1	.	TRBJ1-6	TGCGCCAGCAGTCGGCTGGACAGGGGTACCTCACCCCTCCACTTT	CASSRLDRGTSPLHF
.	TRBV9	.	TRBJ1-3	TGTGCCAGCAGCGTAGGAGACTCTGGAAACACCATATATTTT	CASSVGDSGNTIYF
TRBD1	TRBV7-9	.	TRBJ1-5	TGTGCCAGCAGACAGACAGGGCCTCAATCCCCCAGCAATCAGCCCCAGCATTTT	CASRQTGPQSPSNQPQHF
TRBD1	TRBV27	once	TRBJ2-7	TGTGCCAGCAGTTTAGCGGGACAGGGGATGTACGAGCAGTACTTC	CASSLAGQGMYEQYF
.	TRBV28	.	TRBJ2-7	TGTGCCAGCAGTTTAAGGGGAGGTGGTTCCTACGAGCAGTACTTC	CASSLRGGGSYEQYF
TRBD2	TRBV11-2	.	TRBJ2-3	TGTGCCAGCAGCTTAATCGGGAGGAGTTCAGATACGCAGTATTTT	CASSLIGRSSDTQYF
TRBD2	TRBV3-1/TRBV3-2	.	TRBJ2-5	TGTGCCAGCAGCCGACTAGCGGGAGAGGGAGAGACCCAGTACTTC	CASSRLAGEGETQYF
.	TRBV6-1	.	TRBJ2-1	TGTGCCAGCAGTGAAGCCAAGGACAGCCTGAATGAGCAGTTCTTC	CASSEAKDSLNEQFF
.	TRBV28	.	TRBJ2-2	TGTGCCAGCAGTTTATTTCAGAACACCGGGGAGCTGTTTTTT	CASSLFQNTGELFF
TRBD2	TRBV12-5	.	TRBJ2-7	TGTGCTAGTGGTCCGGGACTAGCTGAATACGAGCAGTACTTC	CASGPGLAEYEQYF
TRBD1	TRBV9	.	TRBJ1-1	TGTGCCAGCAGCGTAGGACAGGGTGGGACTGAAGCTTTCTTT	CASSVGQGGTEAFF
.	TRBV28	few	TRBJ1-1	TGTGCCAGCAGTTACTCCCGAACAGGGTGGGCCGAAGCTTTCTTT	CASSYSRTGWAEAFF
.	TRBV3-1/TRBV3-2	.	TRBJ1-6	TGTGCCAGCAGCCCCCCCTGGGAGAATTCACCCCTCCACTTT	CASSPPWENSPLHF
TRBD1	TRBV7-8	few	TRBJ2-7	TGTGCCAGCAGCTATAAGGGACAGCACAACTACGAGCAGTACTTC	CASSYKGQHNYEQYF
TRBD2	TRBV4-1	once	TRBJ2-1	TGCGCCAGCAGCCAAGGGGGTGGTGGGAGGGCCTCCTACAATGAGCAGTTCTTC	CASSQGGGGRASYNEQFF
.	TRBV11-2	.	TRBJ2-7	TGTGCCAGCAGCTTCGTCTACGAGCAGTACTTC	CASSFVYEQYF
TRBD1	TRBV18	few	TRBJ2-6	TGTGCCAGCTCACCATGGAGGACAGGGCTCCGCTCTGGGGCCAACGTCCTGACTTTC	CASSPWRTGLRSGANVLTF
.	TRBV2	.	TRBJ2-3	TGTGCCAGCAGGAAGGGGGTGACAGATACGCAGTATTTT	CASRKGVTDTQYF